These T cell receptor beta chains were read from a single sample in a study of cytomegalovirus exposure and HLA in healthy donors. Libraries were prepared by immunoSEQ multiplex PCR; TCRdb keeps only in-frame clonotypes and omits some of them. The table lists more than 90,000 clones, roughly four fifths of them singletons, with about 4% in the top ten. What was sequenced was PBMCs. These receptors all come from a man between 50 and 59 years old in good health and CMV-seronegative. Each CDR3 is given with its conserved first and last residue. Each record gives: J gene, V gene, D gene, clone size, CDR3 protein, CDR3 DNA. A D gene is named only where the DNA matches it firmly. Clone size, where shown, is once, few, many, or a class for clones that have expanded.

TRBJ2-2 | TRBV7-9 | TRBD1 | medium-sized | CASSFTDRVTPELFF | TGTGCCAGCAGCTTTACCGACAGGGTTACTCCGGAGCTGTTTTTT
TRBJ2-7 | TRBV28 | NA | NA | CASCGDLDEQYF | TGTGCCAGCTGCGGGGATCTAGACGAGCAGTACTTC
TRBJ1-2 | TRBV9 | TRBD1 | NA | CASSATPGGNYGYTF | TGTGCCAGCAGCGCGACCCCAGGGGGTAACTATGGCTACACCTTC
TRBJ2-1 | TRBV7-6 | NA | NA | CASRRSRMSDEQFF | TGTGCCAGCCGAAGGAGTCGCATGTCCGATGAGCAGTTCTTC
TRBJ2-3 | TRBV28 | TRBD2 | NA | CASSPLRLAGQADTQYF | TGTGCCAGCAGTCCCTTGCGACTAGCGGGACAGGCAGATACGCAGTATTTT
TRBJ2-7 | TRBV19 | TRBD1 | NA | CASTPQGVDEQYF | TGTGCCAGTACCCCCCAGGGGGTCGACGAGCAGTACTTC
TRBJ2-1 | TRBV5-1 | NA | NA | CASSLDPTSSAVGNEQFF | TGCGCCAGCAGCCTCGACCCAACTTCTAGCGCGGTAGGCAATGAGCAGTTCTTC
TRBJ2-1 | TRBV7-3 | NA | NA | CASTVTSNTGYEQFF | TGTGCCAGCACCGTAACAAGCAATACAGGCTATGAGCAGTTCTTC
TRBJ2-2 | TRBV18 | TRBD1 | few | CASSPGTAPTGELFF | TGTGCCAGCTCACCAGGGACAGCACCCACCGGGGAGCTGTTTTTT
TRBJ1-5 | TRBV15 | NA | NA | CATSRDTGIHQPQHF | TGTGCCACCAGCAGAGATACAGGGATACATCAGCCCCAGCATTTT
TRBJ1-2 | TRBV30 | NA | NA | CAWTTPGQSNYGYTF | TGTGCCTGGACCACTCCCGGACAGTCAAACTATGGCTACACCTTC
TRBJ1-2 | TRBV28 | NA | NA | CASSLTTGIYGYTF | TGTGCCAGCAGTTTGACCACAGGGATCTATGGCTACACCTTC
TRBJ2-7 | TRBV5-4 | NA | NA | CASSSRDSPSEQYF | TGTGCCAGCAGCTCCCGGGACTCACCTTCCGAGCAGTACTTC
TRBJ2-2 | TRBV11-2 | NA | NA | CASSPRLGVATGELFF | TGTGCCAGCAGCCCCAGATTGGGAGTCGCCACCGGGGAGCTGTTTTTT
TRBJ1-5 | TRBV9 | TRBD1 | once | CASSVGQFNQPQHF | TGTGCCAGCAGCGTGGGACAGTTCAATCAGCCCCAGCATTTT
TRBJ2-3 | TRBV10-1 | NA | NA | CASSDGGTASDTQYF | TGCGCCAGCAGTGATGGCGGGACTGCTTCCGATACGCAGTATTTT
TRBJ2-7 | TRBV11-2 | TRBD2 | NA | CASSPTSGRIAYEQYF | TGTGCCAGCAGCCCGACTAGCGGGAGAATCGCCTACGAGCAGTACTTC
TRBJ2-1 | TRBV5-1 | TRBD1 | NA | CASSLAGTGNHNEQFF | TGCGCCAGCAGCTTGGCCGGGACAGGGAATCACAATGAGCAGTTCTTC
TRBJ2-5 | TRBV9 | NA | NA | CASSVSETQYF | TGTGCCAGCAGCGTTTCGGAGACCCAGTACTTC
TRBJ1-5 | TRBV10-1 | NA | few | CASSAGPNQPQHF | TGCGCCAGCAGTGCGGGTCCCAATCAGCCCCAGCATTTT
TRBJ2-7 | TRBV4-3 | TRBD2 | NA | CASSQGVPAGGSLGNYEQYF | TGCGCCAGCAGCCAAGGGGTTCCAGCGGGAGGCTCTTTGGGCAACTACGAGCAGTACTTC
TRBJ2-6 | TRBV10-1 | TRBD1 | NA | CASSERLDRGGSGANVLTF | TGCGCCAGCAGTGAGAGGTTGGACAGGGGCGGCTCTGGGGCCAACGTCCTGACTTTC
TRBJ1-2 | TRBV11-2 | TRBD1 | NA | CASSLTGDYGYTF | TGTGCCAGCAGCTTAACAGGGGACTATGGCTACACCTTC
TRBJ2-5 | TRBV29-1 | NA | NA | CRGTTGRDQETQYF | TGCAGGGGCACGACAGGCCGCGATCAAGAGACCCAGTACTTC
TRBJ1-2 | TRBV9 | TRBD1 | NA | CASSVEGQGAGYGYTF | TGTGCCAGCAGCGTAGAAGGACAGGGGGCAGGGTATGGCTACACCTTC
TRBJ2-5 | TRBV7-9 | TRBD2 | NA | CASSLIRLAGEKTQYF | TGTGCCAGCAGCTTAATCCGGCTAGCGGGAGAAAAGACCCAGTACTTC
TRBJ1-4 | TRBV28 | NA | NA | CASSLSRWGVGEKLFF | TGTGCCAGCAGTTTATCTCGGTGGGGGGTCGGAGAAAAACTGTTTTTT
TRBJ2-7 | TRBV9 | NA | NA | CASSVGGLSYEQYF | TGTGCCAGCAGCGTAGGGGGGCTTTCCTACGAGCAGTACTTC
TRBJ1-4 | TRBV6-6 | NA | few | CASSRTTTNEKLFF | TGTGCCAGCAGTCGGACTACAACTAATGAAAAACTGTTTTTT
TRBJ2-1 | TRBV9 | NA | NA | CASSVEGGVSGFSSYNEQFF | TGTGCCAGCAGCGTAGAGGGGGGGGTCAGCGGGTTCAGCTCCTACAATGAGCAGTTCTTC
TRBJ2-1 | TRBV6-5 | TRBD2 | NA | CASSRTSGRSNEQFF | TGTGCCAGCAGTCGGACTAGCGGGAGGTCCAATGAGCAGTTCTTC
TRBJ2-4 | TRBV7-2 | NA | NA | CASSLWGGKAAKNIQYF | TGTGCCAGCAGCTTATGGGGCGGGAAGGCAGCCAAAAACATTCAGTACTTC
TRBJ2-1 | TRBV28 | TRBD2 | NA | CASSSRPGRLAVGSYNEQFF | TGTGCCAGCAGTTCCCGCCCAGGCAGACTAGCGGTTGGCTCCTACAATGAGCAGTTCTTC
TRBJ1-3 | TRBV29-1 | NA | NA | CSVEGQGGNTIYF | TGCAGCGTCGAAGGGCAGGGTGGAAACACCATATATTTT
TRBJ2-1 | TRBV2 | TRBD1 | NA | CARSGTGELLAGYNEQFF | TGTGCCAGAAGTGGGACAGGGGAATTGTTAGCGGGATACAATGAGCAGTTCTTC
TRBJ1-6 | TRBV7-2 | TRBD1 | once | CASSLVQGAYNSPLHF | TGTGCCAGCAGCTTGGTACAGGGGGCCTATAATTCACCCCTCCACTTT
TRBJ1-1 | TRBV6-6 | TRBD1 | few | CASSSTPGTGGTEAFF | TGTGCCAGCAGCTCTACACCCGGGACAGGGGGCACTGAAGCTTTCTTT
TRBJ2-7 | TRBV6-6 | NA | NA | CASSYDGEDEQYF | TGTGCCAGCAGTTACGACGGAGAGGACGAGCAGTACTTC
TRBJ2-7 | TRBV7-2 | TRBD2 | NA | CASSLAVERGYEQYF | TGTGCCAGCAGCTTAGCGGTTGAGCGGGGCTACGAGCAGTACTTC
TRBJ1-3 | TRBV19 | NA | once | CASSVGGGNTIYF | TGTGCCAGTAGCGTCGGCGGTGGAAACACCATATATTTT